The 6 T cell receptor beta chains below all came from one sample that was sequenced in a study of cytomegalovirus exposure and HLA in healthy donors. In the PCR, 60 Vbeta and 13 Jbeta primers were used. TCRdb's table, derived via immunoSEQ multiplex PCR, lists solely in-frame clones and lacks some. The sample lists more than 150,000 clones; roughly 88% were seen once. The sequencing sample was made of PBMCs. The receptors come from a woman aged 18-29 years in good health and CMV-seronegative.

This chain links TRBV9 with TRBJ2-2; weak D call: TRBD1 (6 bases). The CDR3 has 14 amino acids. V dropped 2 bases and J dropped 5 bases, with 10 bases sitting between them. Germline CDR1 is SGDLS and CDR2 is YYNGEE. CDR3 in amino acids: CASSVHTGTGELFF. The CDR3 nucleotides read TGTGCCAGCAGCGTGCACACAGGGACCGGGGAGCTGTTTTTT.

The genes are TRBV6-6 and TRBJ2-3, with D possibly being TRBD2 (5 bases). Germline V lookup: CDR1 MNHNY, CDR2 SVGAGI (reference sequence). The CDR3 is 14 amino acids. Deletions cut 6 bases from V and 1 base from J, with 11 bases between. The CDR3 DNA sequence: TGTGCCAGCAGCTCCCACGGGGGCACAGATACGCAGTATTTT. This codes for CASSSHGGTDTQYF.

The chain recombines TRBV5-1 with TRBJ1-2; D is unclear. Germline CDR1 and CDR2: SGHRS and YFSETQ. V lost 5 bases and J lost 7, with 12 bases in between. The CDR3 is 12 residues long. The CDR3 DNA reads as TGCGCCAGCAGGCAGGATGGCGCTGGCTACACCTTC. Translating gives CASRQDGAGYTF.

The genes are TRBV7-2 and TRBJ2-5, with D possibly being TRBD2 (7 bases). The germline gives CDR1 SGHTA, CDR2 FQGNSA. CDR3 length: 18 residues. The V end lost 1 base, the J end lost 5 bases, and 23 bases lay between the germline ends. CDR3 nucleotides: TGTGCCAGCAGCTTAGAGGGGGGCGGGGGAACGAATAGGGAGACCCAGTACTTC. Encoded protein: CASSLEGGGGTNRETQYF.

The V gene is TRBV5-1, the J gene TRBJ2-7, with TRBD2 matching over 8 bases. The junction had 12 bases not matched to a gene; V was cut back by 0 bases and J by 7 bases. There are 16 residues in the CDR3. Per the germline V gene, CDR1 is SGHRS and CDR2 is YFSETQ. The CDR3 region has the DNA TGCGCCAGCAGCTTGGGCGGTAGCGGGGAGTTTCGGGAGCAGTACTTC. This codes for CASSLGGSGEFREQYF.

The chain couples TRBV10-1 to TRBJ2-7; D is ambiguous. This CDR3 has 10 amino acids. V shed 6 bases and J shed 7 bases, with 7 bases lying between them. Germline CDR1 is WNHNN and CDR2 is SYGVQD (reference sequence). For the CDR3, the DNA is TGCGCCAGCAGGCGGAGAGAGCAGTACTTC. The encoded protein is CASRRREQYF.